This is a list of T cell receptor beta chains from one sample in a study of cytomegalovirus exposure and HLA in healthy donors. TCRdb's table, derived via immunoSEQ multiplex PCR, lists solely in-frame clones and lacks some. The profile shows 210,000 or so clones, about 80% of them singletons. The source material was PBMCs. The source is a woman in her sixties in good health and CMV-seropositive. CDR3s include the opening cysteine and the closing phenylalanine or tryptophan. A D gene is named only where the DNA matches it firmly. Part of the rows lack a size; the others show once, few, many or a class for expanded clones.

size	V	D	J	CDR3	DNA
-	TRBV6-5	TRBD1	TRBJ1-2	CASSSPGGQGNSGYTF	TGTGCCAGCAGTTCGCCGGGGGGACAGGGGAATAGCGGCTACACCTTC
-	TRBV5-1	TRBD2	TRBJ2-4	CASSPGLAGGNIQYF	TGCGCCAGCAGCCCGGGGCTAGCGGGAGGTAACATTCAGTACTTC
few	TRBV11-2	-	TRBJ1-6	CASSLAGRDSPLHF	TGTGCCAGCAGCTTAGCAGGGAGGGATTCACCCCTCCACTTT
once	TRBV5-1	TRBD2	TRBJ2-7	CASSLVGSLAGITGKQYF	TGCGCCAGCAGCTTGGTAGGGTCACTAGCGGGGATTACGGGCAAGCAGTACTTC
-	TRBV6-5	-	TRBJ2-7	CASSYRRTGTYEQYF	TGTGCCAGCAGTTACCGACGAACGGGAACCTACGAGCAGTACTTC
-	TRBV30	-	TRBJ1-6	CAWRDKFRGSSPLHF	TGTGCCTGGCGCGATAAGTTCAGGGGTAGTTCACCCCTCCACTTT
once	TRBV5-4	-	TRBJ2-4	CASSPQGPENIQYF	TGTGCCAGCAGCCCACAGGGACCTGAGAACATTCAGTACTTC
-	TRBV7-2	-	TRBJ1-6	CASSLGQGRTPLHF	TGTGCCAGCAGCTTAGGTCAGGGTCGGACACCCCTCCACTTT
-	TRBV18	-	TRBJ2-6	CASSPLGVFGPGANVLTF	TGTGCCAGCTCACCACTGGGCGTATTCGGTCCTGGGGCCAACGTCCTGACTTTC
few	TRBV7-9	TRBD1	TRBJ1-5	CASSTQGDQPQHF	TGTGCCAGCAGCACTCAGGGGGACCAGCCCCAGCATTTT
-	TRBV5-4	TRBD1	TRBJ1-2	CASSRPTGSYGYTF	TGTGCCAGCAGCAGACCGACAGGGAGCTATGGCTACACCTTC
-	TRBV7-9	TRBD1	TRBJ1-2	CASSLGSGGQGESGYTF	TGTGCCAGCAGCTTAGGAAGCGGGGGACAGGGGGAGAGCGGCTACACCTTC
-	TRBV11-2	-	TRBJ2-1	CASSQQYNEQFF	TGTGCCAGCAGCCAACAATACAATGAGCAGTTCTTC
few	TRBV7-9	-	TRBJ1-2	CASGPQGQGYTF	TGTGCCAGCGGACCTCAGGGTCAGGGCTACACCTTC
-	TRBV5-1	-	TRBJ1-2	CASTVGGNYGYTF	TGCGCCAGCACGGTGGGGGGTAACTATGGCTACACCTTC
-	TRBV18	-	TRBJ1-6	CASSTSSYNSPLHF	TGTGCCAGCTCAACAAGTTCCTATAATTCACCCCTCCACTTT
few	TRBV28	-	TRBJ1-5	CASSLNSNQPQHF	TGTGCCAGCAGCCTAAATAGCAATCAGCCCCAGCATTTT
-	TRBV18	-	TRBJ1-3	CASSPSQGSGNTIYF	TGTGCCAGCTCACCATCTCAGGGCTCTGGAAACACCATATATTTT
-	TRBV19	TRBD1	TRBJ1-1	CASSIDPRDRENTEAFF	TGTGCCAGTAGTATAGATCCTAGGGACAGGGAGAACACTGAAGCTTTCTTT
few	TRBV9	TRBD1	TRBJ1-3	CASSVGTGLFFGNTIYF	TGTGCCAGCAGCGTAGGGACAGGGCTTTTTTTCGGAAACACCATATATTTT
-	TRBV28	-	TRBJ1-2	CASRTQNYGYTF	TGTGCCAGCAGAACACAGAACTATGGCTACACCTTC
-	TRBV5-1	TRBD2	TRBJ2-2	CASRVSGRSGELFF	TGCGCCAGCAGGGTTAGCGGGAGATCCGGGGAGCTGTTTTTT
-	TRBV6-1	-	TRBJ2-5	CASNRDLQETQYF	TGTGCCAGCAATAGAGATTTACAAGAGACCCAGTACTTC
-	TRBV30	-	TRBJ1-6	CAWSRGQNSPLHF	TGTGCCTGGTCGCGGGGCCAGAATTCACCCCTCCACTTT
-	TRBV7-3	TRBD2	TRBJ2-3	CASSRAGGPGDTQYF	TGTGCCAGCAGCAGAGCGGGGGGTCCCGGAGATACGCAGTATTTT
-	TRBV14	TRBD2	TRBJ2-5	CASSTGLAGISETQYF	TGTGCCAGCAGCACAGGACTAGCGGGTATCTCTGAGACCCAGTACTTC
-	TRBV30	-	TRBJ2-3	CAWSGTDTQYF	TGTGCCTGGAGCGGCACAGATACGCAGTATTTT
-	TRBV6-6	-	TRBJ2-2	CASGLPANTGELFF	TGTGCCAGCGGGCTCCCGGCGAACACCGGGGAGCTGTTTTTT
-	TRBV21-1	-	TRBJ1-2	CASSNRQSNYGYTF	TGTGCCAGCAGCAACCGACAGAGTAACTATGGCTACACCTTC
-	TRBV27	-	TRBJ1-6	CASSFGSTYNSPLHF	TGTGCCAGCAGTTTTGGGAGCACCTATAATTCACCCCTCCACTTT
once	TRBV5-4	-	TRBJ2-4	CASSSWGSDANIQYF	TGTGCCAGCAGCTCCTGGGGCTCTGATGCAAACATTCAGTACTTC
-	TRBV30	TRBD1	TRBJ1-6	CAGTWSGGAGNSPLHF	TGTGCCGGAACATGGTCAGGGGGCGCGGGGAATTCACCCCTCCACTTT